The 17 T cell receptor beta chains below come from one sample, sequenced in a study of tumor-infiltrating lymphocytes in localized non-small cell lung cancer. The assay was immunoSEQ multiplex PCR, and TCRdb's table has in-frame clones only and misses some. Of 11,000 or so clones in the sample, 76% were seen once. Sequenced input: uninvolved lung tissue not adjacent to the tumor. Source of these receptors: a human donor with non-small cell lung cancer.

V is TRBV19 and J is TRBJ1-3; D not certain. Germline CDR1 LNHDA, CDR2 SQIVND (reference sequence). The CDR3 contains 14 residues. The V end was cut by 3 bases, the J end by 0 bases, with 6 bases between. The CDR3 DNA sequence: TGTGCCAGTAGTATGCGGACCTCTGGAAACACCATATATTTT. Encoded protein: CASSMRTSGNTIYF.

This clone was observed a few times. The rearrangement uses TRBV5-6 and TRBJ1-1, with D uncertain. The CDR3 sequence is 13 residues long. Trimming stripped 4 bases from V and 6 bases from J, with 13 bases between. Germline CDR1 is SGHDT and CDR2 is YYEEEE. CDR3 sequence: CASSLPSTAEAFF. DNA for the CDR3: TGTGCCAGCAGCCTCCCATCGACGGCTGAAGCTTTCTTT.

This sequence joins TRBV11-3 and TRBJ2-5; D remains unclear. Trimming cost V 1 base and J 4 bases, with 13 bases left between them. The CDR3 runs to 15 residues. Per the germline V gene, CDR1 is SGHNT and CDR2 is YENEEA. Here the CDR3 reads CASSLGPARVETQYF. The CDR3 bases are TGTGCCAGCAGCTTAGGGCCCGCGAGAGTAGAGACCCAGTACTTC.

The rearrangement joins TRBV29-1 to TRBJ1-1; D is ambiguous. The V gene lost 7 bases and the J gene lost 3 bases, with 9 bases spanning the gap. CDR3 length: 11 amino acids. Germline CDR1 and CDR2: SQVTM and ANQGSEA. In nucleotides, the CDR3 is TGCAGCGGGAGACTCGACACTGAAGCTTTCTTT. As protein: CSGRLDTEAFF.

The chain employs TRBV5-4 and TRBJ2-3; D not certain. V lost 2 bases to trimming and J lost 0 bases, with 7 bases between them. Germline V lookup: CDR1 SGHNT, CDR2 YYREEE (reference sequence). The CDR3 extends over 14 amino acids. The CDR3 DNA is TGTGCCAGCAGCTTCCCCCTGAGCACAGATACGCAGTATTTT. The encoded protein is CASSFPLSTDTQYF.

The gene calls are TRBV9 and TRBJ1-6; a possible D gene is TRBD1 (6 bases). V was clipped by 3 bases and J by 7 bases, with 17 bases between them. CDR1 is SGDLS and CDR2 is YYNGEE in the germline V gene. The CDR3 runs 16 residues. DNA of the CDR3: TGTGCCAGCAGCGCACAGGGACGGATGAGAAATTCACCCCTCCACTTT. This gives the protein CASSAQGRMRNSPLHF.

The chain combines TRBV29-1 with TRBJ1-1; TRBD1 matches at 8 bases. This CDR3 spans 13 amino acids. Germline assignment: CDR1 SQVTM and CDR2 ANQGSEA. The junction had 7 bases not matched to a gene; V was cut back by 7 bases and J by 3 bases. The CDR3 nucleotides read TGCAGCGGTGGACAGGGAGCGGACACTGAAGCTTTCTTT. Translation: CSGGQGADTEAFF.

The CDR3 DNA is TGTGCCAGCAGCTTTAGTCCCGGGGATGGCTACACCTTC. Its translation: CASSFSPGDGYTF. The chain is built from TRBV7-2 and TRBJ1-2, with D unclear. CDR1 and CDR2 from the germline V gene are SGHTA and FQGNSA. V was trimmed by 3 bases and J by 6 bases, leaving 11 bases between them. This CDR3 contains 13 residues.

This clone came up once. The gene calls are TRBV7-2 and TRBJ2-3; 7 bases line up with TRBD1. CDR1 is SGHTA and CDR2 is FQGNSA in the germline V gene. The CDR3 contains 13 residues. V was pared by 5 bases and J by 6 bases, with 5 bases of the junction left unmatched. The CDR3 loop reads CASSTDRDDTQYF. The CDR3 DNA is TGTGCCAGCAGCACAGACAGGGACGATACGCAGTATTTT.

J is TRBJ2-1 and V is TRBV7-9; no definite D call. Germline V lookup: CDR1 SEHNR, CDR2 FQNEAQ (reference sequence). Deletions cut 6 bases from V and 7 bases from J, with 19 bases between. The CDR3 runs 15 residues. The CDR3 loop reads CASSSRERAVNEQFF. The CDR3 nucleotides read TGTGCCAGCAGTTCACGAGAAAGGGCAGTAAATGAGCAGTTCTTC.

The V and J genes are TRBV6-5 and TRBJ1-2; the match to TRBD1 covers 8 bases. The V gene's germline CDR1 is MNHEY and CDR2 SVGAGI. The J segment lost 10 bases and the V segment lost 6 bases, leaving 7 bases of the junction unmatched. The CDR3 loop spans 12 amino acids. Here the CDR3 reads CASRGTGRVYTF. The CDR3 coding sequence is TGTGCCAGCAGGGGGACAGGTCGGGTCTACACCTTC.

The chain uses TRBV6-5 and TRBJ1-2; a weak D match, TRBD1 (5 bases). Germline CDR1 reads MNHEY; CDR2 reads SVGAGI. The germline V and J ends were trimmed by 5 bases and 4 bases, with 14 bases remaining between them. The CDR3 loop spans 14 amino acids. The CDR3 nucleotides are TGTGCCAGCAGTCCCGTTGGGGGTGGCTATGGCTACACCTTC. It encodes CASSPVGGGYGYTF.

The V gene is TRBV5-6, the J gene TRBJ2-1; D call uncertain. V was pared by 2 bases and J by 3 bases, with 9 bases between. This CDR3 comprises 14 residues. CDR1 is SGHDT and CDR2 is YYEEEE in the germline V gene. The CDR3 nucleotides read TGTGCCAGCAGCTTACGGCGAGGCTACAATGAGCAGTTCTTC. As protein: CASSLRRGYNEQFF.

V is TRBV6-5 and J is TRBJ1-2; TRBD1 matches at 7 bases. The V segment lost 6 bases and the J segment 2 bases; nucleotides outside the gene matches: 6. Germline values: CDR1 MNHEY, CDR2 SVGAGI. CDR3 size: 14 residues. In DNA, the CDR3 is TGTGCCAGCAGCCGGAAACAGGGGAACTATGGCTACACCTTC. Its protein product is CASSRKQGNYGYTF.

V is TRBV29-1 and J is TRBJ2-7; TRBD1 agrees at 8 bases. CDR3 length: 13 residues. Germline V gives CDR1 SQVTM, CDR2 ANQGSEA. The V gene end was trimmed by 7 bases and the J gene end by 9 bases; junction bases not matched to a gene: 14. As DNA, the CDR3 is TGCAGCGCCTTCACCTACAGGGGGTCAGCGCAGTACTTC. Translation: CSAFTYRGSAQYF.

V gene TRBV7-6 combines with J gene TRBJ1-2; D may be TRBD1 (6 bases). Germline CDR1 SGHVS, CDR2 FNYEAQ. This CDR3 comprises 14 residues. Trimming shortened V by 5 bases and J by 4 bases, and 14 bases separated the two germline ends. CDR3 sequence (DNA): TGTGCCAGCAGCCCCCGTGGGACAACCTATGGCTACACCTTC. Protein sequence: CASSPRGTTYGYTF. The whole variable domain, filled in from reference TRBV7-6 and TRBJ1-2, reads GAGVSQSPRYKVTKRGQDVALRCDPISGHVSLYWYRQALGQGPEFLTYFNYEAQQDKSGLPNDRFSAERPEGSISTLTIQRTEQRDSAMYRCASSPRGTTYGYTFGSGTRLTVV.

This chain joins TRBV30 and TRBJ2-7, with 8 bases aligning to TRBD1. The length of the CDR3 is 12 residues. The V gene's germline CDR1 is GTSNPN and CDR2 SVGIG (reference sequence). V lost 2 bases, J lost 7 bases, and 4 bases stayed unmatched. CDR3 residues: CAWSSTGGEQYF. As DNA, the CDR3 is TGTGCCTGGAGTTCTACAGGGGGAGAGCAGTACTTC.